A single sample gave rise to the 16 T cell receptor beta chains below, sequenced in a study of T cells in Graves' hyperthyroidism and ophthalmopathy. TCR beta CDR3 regions were amplified from RNA. TCR CDR3 underwent first-round RT-PCR with the HTBI primer set. TCRdb reanalysed the multiplex PCR reads using MiXCR and keeps one entry per CDR3 protein. The sample yields approximately 400,000 distinct CDR3 sequences, around an eighth seen once. Sequenced: blood. The source of these receptors is a man aged 30 to 45 with Graves' hyperthyroidism that later progressed to Graves' ophthalmopathy.

This clonotype was seen ten or more times. The chain joins TRBV12-3 or TRBV12-4 to TRBJ2-2; D remains unclear. The CDR3 contains 16 residues. Trimming removed 3 bases from V and 5 bases from J, with 16 bases in between. CDR3 in DNA: TGTGCCAGCAGTTTGGCCCCGCTAGGGTGGACCGGGGAGCTGTTTTTT. Its protein is CASSLAPLGWTGELFF.

V usage is TRBV12-3 or TRBV12-4 and J usage is TRBJ2-1, with 11 bases fitting TRBD2. This CDR3 has 15 amino acids. V lost 6 bases and J lost 7; bases outside the gene matches: 8. The CDR3 loop reads CASSVVAGGLNEQFF. CDR3 nucleotides: TGTGCCAGCAGCGTAGTAGCGGGGGGGCTAAATGAGCAGTTCTTC.

The V gene is TRBV9, the J gene TRBJ1-5, with a possible D match to TRBD1 (5 bases). Trimming shortened V by 0 bases and J by 9 bases, and 10 bases separated the two germline ends. There are 13 residues in the CDR3. Per the germline V gene, CDR1 is SGDLS and CDR2 is YYNGEE. This CDR3 reads CASSVASQGPQHF. The CDR3 DNA reads TGTGCCAGCAGCGTAGCCTCCCAGGGGCCCCAGCATTTT.

This clonotype has a handful of counts. This chain uses TRBV4-1 with TRBJ1-1, with D unresolved. The germline V gene has CDR1 MGHRA and CDR2 YSYEKL. This CDR3 comprises 13 residues. The V gene lost 4 bases and the J gene lost 11 bases, with 17 bases spanning the gap. CDR3 loop: CASSRVIGSHAFF. CDR3 DNA: TGCGCCAGCAGCCGGGTGATAGGGAGCCACGCTTTCTTT.

This clonotype was recorded at least ten times. This chain links TRBV5-1 with TRBJ1-5; possible D gene TRBD1, 5 bases. Looked up from germline, CDR1 is SGHRS and CDR2 is YFSETQ. This CDR3 is 15 amino acids long. Trimming left V 1 base short and J 7 bases short, with 15 bases between. The CDR3 sequence is CASSLFGVGEQPQHF. The CDR3 nucleotides read TGCGCCAGCAGCTTGTTTGGTGTAGGGGAACAGCCCCAGCATTTT.

This clonotype was seen ten or more times. The V call is TRBV20-1, the J call TRBJ2-3; unclear D gene. V lost 0 bases and J 4 bases, leaving 11 bases between the germline ends. Germline assignment: CDR1 DFQATT and CDR2 SNEGSKA (reference sequence). The CDR3 runs 14 residues. CDR3 region: CSAREARVPDTQYF. CDR3 DNA sequence: TGCAGTGCTAGAGAGGCCCGGGTCCCAGATACGCAGTATTTT.

This clonotype was seen more than once but under ten times. The chain has TRBV7-9 and TRBJ1-6; D gene ambiguous. CDR1 is SEHNR and CDR2 is FQNEAQ in the germline V gene (reference sequence). The CDR3 is made up of 16 amino acids. Trimming cost V 0 bases and J 2 bases, with 8 bases left between them. The CDR3 DNA is TGTGCCAGCAGCTTAGCGGCAGGCACCTATAATTCACCCCTCCACTTT. The encoded protein is CASSLAAGTYNSPLHF.

This clonotype occurred many times. The chain joins TRBV28 to TRBJ2-2, with 12 positions matching TRBD2. Germline CDR1 is MDHEN and CDR2 is SYDVKM. This CDR3 is 16 amino acids long. V gave up 7 bases and J gave up 1 base; unmatched junction bases: 4. In DNA, the CDR3 is TGTGCCAGCACCCAGACTAGCGGGGGGAACACCGGGGAGCTGTTTTTT. Translated: CASTQTSGGNTGELFF.

V gene TRBV30 combines with J gene TRBJ2-7, with unresolved D. The CDR3 contains 15 residues. The V and J ends lost 0 bases and 3 bases respectively, with 15 bases between them. Germline-derived CDR1 and CDR2 are GTSNPN and SVGIG (reference sequence). The CDR3 region has the DNA TGTGCCTGGAGTGTCGAGGACGATTCTCTCTACGAGCAGTACTTC. This codes for CAWSVEDDSLYEQYF. Full variable domain (missing parts from reference TRBV30 and TRBJ2-7): SQTIHQWPATLVQPVGSPLSLECTVEGTSNPNLYWYRQAAGRGLQLLFYSVGIGQISSEVPQNLSASRPQDRQFILSSKKLLLSDSGFYLCAWSVEDDSLYEQYFGPGTRLTVT.

There are many counts of this clonotype. V is TRBV7-6 and J is TRBJ1-6; tentative D call: TRBD1 (6 bases). The V gene's germline CDR1 is SGHVS and CDR2 FNYEAQ. Deletions cut 0 bases from V and 6 bases from J, with 12 bases between. The CDR3 is made up of 16 amino acids. CDR3 sequence: CASSLAGGVGNSPLHF. The DNA for the CDR3 is TGTGCCAGCAGCTTAGCAGGGGGGGTGGGTAATTCACCCCTCCACTTT.

This clonotype was counted a single time. This sequence may be a read error, since a much larger clone differs from it by one base. The chain employs TRBV12-5 and TRBJ1-6, with TRBD1 matching over 7 bases. The germline V gene has CDR1 LGHNT and CDR2 FRNRAP. V lost 5 bases to trimming and J lost 11 bases; unmatched junction nucleotides: 12. The CDR3 is made up of 15 amino acids. The CDR3 nucleotides are TGTGCTAGTGGTACCAACAGGGGAGGGGATCCACCCCTCCACTTT. The encoded protein is CASGTNRGGDPPLHF.

In its sample, this clonotype was seen many times. This chain links TRBV7-9 with TRBJ1-2, with 9 bases lining up with TRBD1. The V gene end was trimmed by 4 bases and the J gene end by 0 bases; junction bases not matched to a gene: 6. The CDR3 runs to 16 residues. Germline CDR1 and CDR2: SEHNR and FQNEAQ (reference sequence). Here the CDR3 DNA reads TGTGCCAGCAGCTCGGGGGACAGGGAAGCTAACTATGGCTACACCTTC. Protein: CASSSGDREANYGYTF.

This clonotype was seen many times. This chain uses TRBV12-3 or TRBV12-4 with TRBJ2-5, with D unresolved. V was trimmed by 5 bases and J by 5 bases, leaving 15 bases between them. The CDR3 contains 14 residues. CDR3 amino acids: CASSPPGLGETQYF. The CDR3 DNA is TGTGCCAGCAGTCCCCCCGGGTTGGGGGAGACCCAGTACTTC.

This clonotype was counted between two and nine times. The J gene is TRBJ2-1, the V gene TRBV20-1; D remains unclear. The CDR3 consists of 11 residues. Germline loops: CDR1 DFQATT, CDR2 SNEGSKA (reference sequence). Trimming cost V 7 bases and J 5 bases, with 9 bases left between them. CDR3 sequence reads: CSVRRNNEQFF. The CDR3 DNA reads as TGCAGTGTCCGGCGGAACAATGAGCAGTTCTTC.

This clonotype showed up many times. This chain connects TRBV2 to TRBJ1-5; possibly TRBD1 for D (5 bases). Trimming stripped 1 base from V and 7 bases from J, with 11 bases between. The CDR3 length is 14 residues. Germline CDR1 reads SNHLY; CDR2 reads FYNNEI. The CDR3 region has the DNA TGTGCCAGCAGTGAAGGGCAGCGGGGGCAGCCCCAGCATTTT. The encoded protein is CASSEGQRGQPQHF.

There are many counts of this clonotype. The rearrangement uses TRBV4-1 and TRBJ1-2; no definite D call. The CDR3 sequence is 14 residues long. Germline V gene sequence: CDR1 MGHRA, CDR2 YSYEKL. Deletions cut 6 bases from V and 3 bases from J, with 14 bases between. The CDR3 reads CASRHQDGDYGYTF. CDR3 coding DNA: TGCGCCAGCAGACACCAGGACGGAGACTATGGCTACACCTTC.